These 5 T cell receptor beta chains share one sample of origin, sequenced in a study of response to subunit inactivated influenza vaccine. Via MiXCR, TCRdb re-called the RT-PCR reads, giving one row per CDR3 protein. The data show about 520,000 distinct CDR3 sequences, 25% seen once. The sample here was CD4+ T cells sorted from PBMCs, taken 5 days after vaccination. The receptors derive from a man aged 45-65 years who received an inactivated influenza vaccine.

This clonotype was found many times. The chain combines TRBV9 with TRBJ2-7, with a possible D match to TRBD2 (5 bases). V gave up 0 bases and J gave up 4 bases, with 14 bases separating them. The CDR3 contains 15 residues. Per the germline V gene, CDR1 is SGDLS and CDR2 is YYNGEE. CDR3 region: CASSVESGGPYEQYF. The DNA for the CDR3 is TGTGCCAGCAGCGTAGAAAGCGGAGGACCTTACGAGCAGTACTTC.

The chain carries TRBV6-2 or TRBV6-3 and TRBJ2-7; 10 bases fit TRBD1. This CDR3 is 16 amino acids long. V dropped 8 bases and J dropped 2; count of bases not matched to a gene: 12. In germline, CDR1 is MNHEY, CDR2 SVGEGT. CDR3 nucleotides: TGTGCCAGCGTCAACCGGGACAGGGGATTCACCTACGAGCAGTACTTC. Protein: CASVNRDRGFTYEQYF.

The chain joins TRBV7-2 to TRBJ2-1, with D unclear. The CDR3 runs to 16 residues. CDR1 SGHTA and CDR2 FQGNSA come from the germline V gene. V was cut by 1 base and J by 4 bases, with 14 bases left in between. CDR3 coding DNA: TGTGCCAGCAGCTTAGTAGGCGGACGAAGGTACAATGAGCAGTTCTTC. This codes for CASSLVGGRRYNEQFF.

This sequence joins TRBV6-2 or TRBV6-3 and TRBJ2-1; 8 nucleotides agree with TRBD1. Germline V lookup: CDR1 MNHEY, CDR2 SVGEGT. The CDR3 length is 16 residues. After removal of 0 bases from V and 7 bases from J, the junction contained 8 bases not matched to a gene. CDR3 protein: CASSYSGRGRWNEQFF. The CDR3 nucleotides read TGTGCCAGCAGTTACTCAGGCAGGGGGCGATGGAATGAGCAGTTCTTC.

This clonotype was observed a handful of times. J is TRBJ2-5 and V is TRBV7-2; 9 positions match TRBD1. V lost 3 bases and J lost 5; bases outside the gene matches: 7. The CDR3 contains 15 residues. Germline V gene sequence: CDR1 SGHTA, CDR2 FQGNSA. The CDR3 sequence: CASSFGGQGHETQYF. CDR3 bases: TGTGCCAGCAGCTTTGGGGGACAGGGTCACGAGACCCAGTACTTC.